This TCR beta chain was profiled in a study of T cell changes during pregnancy in multiple sclerosis. The CDR3 length is 17 residues. The germline V and J ends were trimmed by 4 bases and 1 base, with 20 bases remaining between them. The V gene's germline CDR1 is SGDLS and CDR2 YYNGEE. Sequenced by immunoSEQ multiplex PCR; TCRdb stores in-frame clones only, minus some. Of over 35,000 clones in the sample, 80% to 90% were seen once. The sequence derives from a female donor with multiple sclerosis, enrolled in a pregnancy study. The genes are TRBV9 and TRBJ1-2; a weak D match, TRBD1 (5 bases). Sequenced here: CD4+ T cells from peripheral blood mononuclear cells, sampled in the first trimester of pregnancy. For the CDR3, the DNA is TGTGCCAGCAGCCGTGGGGCAGGCCCCTATGTTAACTATGGCTACACCTTC. Protein product: CASSRGAGPYVNYGYTF.